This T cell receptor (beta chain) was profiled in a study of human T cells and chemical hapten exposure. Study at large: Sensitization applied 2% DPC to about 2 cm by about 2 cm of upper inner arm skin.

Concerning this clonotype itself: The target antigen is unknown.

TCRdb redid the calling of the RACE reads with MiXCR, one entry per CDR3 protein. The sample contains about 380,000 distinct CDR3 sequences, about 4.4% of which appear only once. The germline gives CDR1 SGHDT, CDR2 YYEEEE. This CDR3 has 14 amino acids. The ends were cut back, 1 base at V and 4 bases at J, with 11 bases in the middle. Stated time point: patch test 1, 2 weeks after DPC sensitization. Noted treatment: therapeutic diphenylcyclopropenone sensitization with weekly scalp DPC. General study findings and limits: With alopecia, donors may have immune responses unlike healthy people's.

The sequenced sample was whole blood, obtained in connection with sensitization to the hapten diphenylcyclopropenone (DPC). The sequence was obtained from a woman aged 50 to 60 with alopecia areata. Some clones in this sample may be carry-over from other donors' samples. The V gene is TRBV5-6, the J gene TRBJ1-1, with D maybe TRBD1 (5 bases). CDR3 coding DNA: TGTGCCAGCAGCTTGTCAGGGTCGGGCACTGAAGCTTTCTTT. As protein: CASSLSGSGTEAFF.